These 15 T cell receptor beta chains were all obtained from the same sample, sequenced in a study of blood T cells in healthy people across ages. It was with a sample-barcoded 5' primer and a J-beta primer mix that a second PCR of roughly 7 to 12 cycles was run. TCRdb passed the 5' RACE reads through MiXCR, listing each CDR3 protein once. The profile shows more than 650,000 distinct CDR3 sequences, about 20% of them singletons. Sample: blood. These TCRs come from a man aged 65 to 79 in good health.

This clonotype was detected only a few times. The limits of the CDR3 on the DNA are not certain, so only TCRdb's listed CDR3 is given. The chain recombines TRBV28 with TRBJ1-1. 14 amino acids form the CDR3, both terminal residues included. Looked up from germline, CDR1 is MDHEN and CDR2 is SYDVKM. The CDR3: CASSSSGGYTEAFF.

There are a few counts of this clonotype. The V call is TRBV12-3 or TRBV12-4, the J call TRBJ1-1; D gene uncertain. The ends were cut back, 5 bases at V and 7 bases at J, with 17 bases in the middle. The CDR3 runs 14 residues. The CDR3 spells CASSPPPAGGEAFF. The DNA for the CDR3 is TGTGCCAGCAGTCCCCCCCCGGCCGGAGGTGAAGCTTTCTTT.

The J gene is TRBJ2-5, the V gene TRBV12-3 or TRBV12-4, with D possibly matching TRBD1 (5 bases). Trimming left V 3 bases short and J 5 bases short, with 19 bases between. This CDR3 has 16 amino acids. DNA of the CDR3: TGTGCCAGCAGTTTTAGGGGTTGGATCGCGACGGAGACCCAGTACTTC. It is translated as CASSFRGWIATETQYF.

V is TRBV20-1 and J is TRBJ2-1, with 8 bases fitting TRBD2. Per the germline V gene, CDR1 is DFQATT and CDR2 is SNEGSKA (reference sequence). Trimming cost V 3 bases and J 7 bases; bases outside gene matches: 8. The CDR3 contains 14 residues. CDR3 in amino acids: CSASGVGGANEQFF. In DNA, the CDR3 is TGCAGTGCTAGCGGGGTCGGGGGGGCTAATGAGCAGTTCTTC.

The chain is built from TRBV6-1 and TRBJ2-5, with no clear D. Germline V gene data show CDR1 as MNHNS and CDR2 as SASEGT. V lost 5 bases and J lost 9, with 10 bases in between. This CDR3 spans 11 amino acids. The CDR3 DNA follows: TGTGCCAGCAGTTTCAGTTTAGCCCAGTACTTC. Its translation: CASSFSLAQYF.

Worth noting for this clonotype: One end of the junction varies from germline; a read error may be responsible. The chain has TRBV9 and TRBJ2-1; a weak D match, TRBD2 (6 bases). CDR1 and CDR2 (germline): SGDLS, YYNGEE. The CDR3 has 16 residues. In nucleotides, the CDR3 is TGTGCCAGCAGCGTAGCCGGTAGCGGACTTTACAATGAACAGTTCTTC. Protein product: CASSVAGSGLYNEQFF.

The V and J genes are TRBV7-2 and TRBJ1-1; 8 nucleotides align to TRBD1. The germline CDR1 and CDR2 sequences are SGHTA and FQGNSA. The junction had 7 bases not matched to a gene; V was cut back by 3 bases and J by 7 bases. CDR3 length: 14 residues. The CDR3 DNA sequence: TGTGCCAGCAGCTTGTCAGGGGGCGGGATTGAAGCTTTCTTT. Its protein product is CASSLSGGGIEAFF.

This clonotype has at least ten counts. V is TRBV28 and J is TRBJ1-4; tentatively, D is TRBD1 (5 bases). The CDR3 has 12 residues. Germline V CDR1 and CDR2: MDHEN, SYDVKM. The V end lost 6 bases, the J end lost 5 bases, and 7 bases lay between the germline ends. CDR3 nucleotides: TGTGCCAGCAGGGGGCGGAATGAAAAACTGTTTTTT. Its protein product is CASRGRNEKLFF.

The rearrangement uses TRBV7-9 and TRBJ1-1, with D maybe TRBD1 (5 bases). V lost 7 bases and J 4 bases, leaving 13 bases between the germline ends. The germline V gene has CDR1 SEHNR and CDR2 FQNEAQ (reference sequence). The CDR3 covers 13 residues. CDR3 sequence (DNA): TGTGCCAGCACTTCACGGACAAGCACTGAAGCTTTCTTT. Its translation is CASTSRTSTEAFF.

This clonotype was recorded a few times. The chain links TRBV27 to TRBJ2-5; no firm D call. The CDR3 has 15 residues. The V gene lost 0 bases and the J gene lost 5 bases, with 13 bases spanning the gap. Germline V gene lookup returns CDR1 MNHEY and CDR2 SMNVEV (reference sequence). The CDR3 DNA reads as TGTGCCAGCAGTTTATCGTTAGGACCCTTGGAGACCCAGTACTTC. Its protein is CASSLSLGPLETQYF.

In this sample, this clonotype turned up a few times. V and J are TRBV20-1 and TRBJ2-1; 8 bases match TRBD1. V lost 4 bases and J lost 8; bases outside the gene matches: 7. CDR3 length equals 13 residues. CDR1 is DFQATT, CDR2 SNEGSKA, per germline (reference sequence). As DNA, the CDR3 is TGCAGTGCTAAGACAGGGGCGAGGGATGAGCAGTTCTTC. As protein: CSAKTGARDEQFF.

Concerning this clonotype itself: Compared with germline, one end of the junction differs, possibly owing to a read error. The DNA of the CDR3 is TGCAGTGCTTTCTCCCGGGGACAGAGTAATGAAAAACCGTTTTTT. It specifies CSAFSRGQSNEKPFF. The rearrangement joins TRBV20-1 to TRBJ1-4, with TRBD1 matching 7 bases. Germline V gene data show CDR1 as DFQATT and CDR2 as SNEGSKA (reference sequence). The CDR3 runs 15 residues.

The chain couples TRBV7-6 to TRBJ2-5; TRBD1 is a possible D gene (5 bases). The V end lost 2 bases, the J end lost 4 bases, and 8 bases lay between the germline ends. The CDR3 covers 13 residues. Germline V lookup: CDR1 SGHVS, CDR2 FNYEAQ. CDR3 bases: TGTGCCAGCAGCTTAAAAGGGGTAGAGACCCAGTACTTC. Translation: CASSLKGVETQYF.

Regarding this clonotype: The junction shows a germline mismatch at one end, possibly a read error. CDR3 DNA: TGTGCCAACAGTGATTTGACAGCGTCTGGAAACACCATATATTTT. Translation: CANSDLTASGNTIYF. The chain uses TRBV25-1 and TRBJ1-3; a weak D match, TRBD1 (5 bases). Looked up from germline, CDR1 is MGHDK and CDR2 is SYGVNS. CDR3 size: 15 residues. Variable domain in full (rest from reference TRBV25-1 and TRBJ1-3): EADIYQTPRYLVIGTGKKITLECSQTMGHDKMYWYQQDPGMELHLIHYSYGVNSTEKGDLSSESTVSRIRTEHFPLTLESARPSHTSQYLCANSDLTASGNTIYFGEGSWLTVV.

The rearrangement links TRBV5-4 to TRBJ1-2; TRBD1 matches at 9 bases. The CDR3 has 16 amino acids. The junction had 6 bases not matched to a gene; V was cut back by 1 base and J by 2 bases. Germline CDR1 and CDR2: SGHNT and YYREEE (reference sequence). The CDR3 bases are TGTGCCAGCAGCTTGCCCGGACAGGGGAGCAACTATGGCTACACCTTC. It is translated as CASSLPGQGSNYGYTF.